This TCR beta chain was obtained from a study of shared clonotypes between healthy human individuals. The repertoire was sequenced with immunoSEQ multiplex PCR; TCRdb's copy has only in-frame clones and lacks some. The sample consists of about 2 million clones, about 95% of them appearing once. Comments on this clone: Different DNA sequences within this sample yield the same CDR3.

Only CD45RO-negative cells positively selected for CCR7 counted as naive CD8 cells, so terminally differentiated effector memory CD45RA+ cells were excluded. V dropped 6 bases and J dropped 1 base, with 15 bases sitting between them. There are 15 residues in the CDR3. Germline V gives CDR1 MNHNY, CDR2 SVGAGI (reference sequence). Material for sequencing was naive CD8+ T cells sorted from blood. The source of this sequence is a man aged 18 to 30 in good health. This chain uses TRBV6-6 with TRBJ1-1, with D unresolved. In DNA form, the CDR3 reads TGTGCCAGCAGCTATAACTCACCAGGGAACACTGAAGCTTTCTTT. Its translation: CASSYNSPGNTEAFF.